These T cell receptor beta chains were read from a single sample in a study of T cell responses to AZD1222 COVID-19 vaccine. Assay: immunoSEQ multiplex PCR; the TCRdb copy retains only in-frame clones and omits some. The sample shows fewer than 200,000 clones, about 90% of them seen only once. The specimen was peripheral blood, collected 28 days after the second AZD1222 dose. The receptors originated from an adult who received the AZD1222 COVID-19 vaccine. The CDR3 runs from the conserved cysteine through the conserved F or W. The order of the fields is D gene, J gene, V gene, clone size, CDR3 protein, CDR3 DNA. The D gene is left open where the match is weak. Some rows have no size entry. The others give once, few or many, or a class for an expanded clone.

>NA|TRBJ2-7|TRBV5-4|NA
CASSPIGLHEQYF
TGTGCCAGCAGCCCCATCGGGCTACACGAGCAGTACTTC
>NA|TRBJ2-3|TRBV7-2|NA
CASSNTDTQYF
TGTGCCAGCAGCAACACAGATACGCAGTATTTT
>TRBD2|TRBJ2-5|TRBV9|NA
CASSAKRAPGGSETQYF
TGTGCCAGCAGCGCCAAGCGGGCACCGGGGGGTTCTGAGACCCAGTACTTC
>NA|TRBJ1-6|TRBV4-1|NA
CASSQDEGPSFESPLHF
TGCGCCAGCAGCCAAGATGAGGGGCCCTCCTTTGAGTCACCCCTCCACTTT
>TRBD1|TRBJ1-4|TRBV5-8|NA
CASSADRGFGEKLFF
TGTGCCAGCAGCGCTGACAGGGGATTTGGTGAAAAACTGTTTTTT
>NA|TRBJ2-1|TRBV28|NA
CASSSPRASQVGEQFF
TGTGCCAGCAGTTCCCCTCGGGCTAGTCAAGTTGGTGAGCAGTTCTTC
>TRBD2|TRBJ2-3|TRBV7-9|once
CASSPVAGGITYTQYF
TGTGCCAGCAGCCCCGTAGCGGGGGGTATTACCTATACGCAGTATTTT
>NA|TRBJ2-5|TRBV30|NA
CAWSAGGARETQYF
TGTGCCTGGAGTGCCGGAGGGGCCCGGGAGACCCAGTACTTC
>TRBD1|TRBJ2-3|TRBV12-3/TRBV12-4|NA
CASSWDRRMQYF
TGTGCCAGCAGTTGGGACAGGAGGATGCAGTATTTT
>TRBD2|TRBJ2-5|TRBV3-1/TRBV3-2|NA
CASSQVSGGPGTQYF
TGTGCCAGCAGCCAAGTTAGCGGGGGCCCTGGGACCCAGTACTTC
>NA|TRBJ2-3|TRBV30|NA
CAWSEGSTDTQYF
TGTGCCTGGAGTGAGGGTAGCACAGATACGCAGTATTTT
>TRBD1|TRBJ1-2|TRBV30|NA
CAWSLDRGYGYTF
TGTGCCTGGAGCCTGGACAGGGGCTATGGCTACACCTTC
>TRBD2|TRBJ2-3|TRBV7-3|NA
CASSFGGGEGQYF
TGTGCCAGCAGCTTCGGCGGCGGGGAGGGGCAGTATTTT
>NA|TRBJ1-6|TRBV5-1|NA
CASSLAANGQLESPLHF
TGCGCCAGCAGCTTGGCGGCCAATGGGCAATTAGAATCACCCCTCCACTTT
>NA|TRBJ2-2|TRBV7-9|NA
CASSSIRPGELFF
TGTGCCAGCAGCTCGATAAGGCCCGGGGAGCTGTTTTTT
>TRBD2|TRBJ2-3|TRBV10-3|NA
CAISEDLAGYTDTQYF
TGTGCCATCAGTGAGGACCTAGCGGGGTACACAGATACGCAGTATTTT
>NA|TRBJ1-4|TRBV18|NA
CASSPDQGHEKLFF
TGTGCCAGCTCACCGGACCAGGGCCATGAAAAACTGTTTTTT
>TRBD1|TRBJ2-2|TRBV9|NA
CASSSIDRGADTGELFF
TGTGCCAGCAGCTCTATAGACAGGGGGGCGGACACCGGGGAGCTGTTTTTT
>NA|TRBJ1-1|TRBV5-1|many
CASSEGRLLNTEAFF
TGCGCCAGCAGCGAGGGCAGGCTTTTGAACACTGAAGCTTTCTTT
>NA|TRBJ2-2|TRBV10-1|once
CARYRPTNTGELFF
TGCGCCCGATACAGGCCTACGAACACCGGGGAGCTGTTTTTT
>TRBD1|TRBJ1-2|TRBV7-6|NA
CASSFLTGVEDGYTF
TGTGCCAGCAGCTTTTTGACAGGGGTTGAGGATGGCTACACCTTC
>NA|TRBJ1-4|TRBV14|NA
CASSQGLAGARAKLFF
TGTGCCAGCAGCCAGGGACTTGCAGGGGCGCGAGCAAAACTGTTTTTT
>NA|TRBJ2-7|TRBV2|once
CASSVSGFAYEQYF
TGTGCCAGCAGTGTTTCGGGTTTCGCCTACGAGCAGTACTTC
>NA|TRBJ2-6|TRBV13|NA
CASSFRSGANVLTF
TGTGCCAGCAGCTTTCGCTCTGGGGCCAACGTCCTGACTTTC
>TRBD2|TRBJ2-2|TRBV5-4|NA
CASRDGILAGTGELFF
TGTGCCAGCAGGGACGGGATCCTAGCGGGGACCGGGGAGCTGTTTTTT
>TRBD1|TRBJ1-6|TRBV30|NA
CAWSGGQGLHF
TGTGCCTGGAGTGGTGGACAGGGGCTCCACTTT